The subject of this entry is one T cell receptor (beta chain). As yet, its antigen is unknown. The record originates from a study of response to subunit inactivated influenza vaccine. Trimming cost V 5 bases and J 8 bases, with 12 bases left between them. Germline loops: CDR1 SNHLY, CDR2 FYNNEI. CDR3 length equals 13 residues. TCRdb called the RT-PCR reads again in MiXCR, with one record for every CDR3 protein. This sample has approximately 700,000 distinct CDR3 sequences, with more than 15% found just once. Findings and limits, study-wide: Few new T cells, the authors suggested, are recruited by each seasonal influenza vaccination.

This clonotype originated in a man between 50 and 59 years old who received an inactivated influenza vaccine. Specimen: PBMCs from blood, collected 11 to 12 days after vaccination. This chain links TRBV2 with TRBJ2-2; D possibly corresponds to TRBD1 (5 bases). The CDR3 DNA sequence: TGTGCCAGCAGTCCGGACATTCCAGGGGAGCTGTTTTTT. It is translated as CASSPDIPGELFF. Variable domain in full (rest from reference TRBV2 and TRBJ2-2): EPEVTQTPSHQVTQMGQEVILRCVPISNHLYFYWYRQILGQKVEFLVSFYNNEISEKSEIFDDQFSVERPDGSNFTLKIRSTKLEDSAMYFCASSPDIPGELFFGEGSRLTVL.